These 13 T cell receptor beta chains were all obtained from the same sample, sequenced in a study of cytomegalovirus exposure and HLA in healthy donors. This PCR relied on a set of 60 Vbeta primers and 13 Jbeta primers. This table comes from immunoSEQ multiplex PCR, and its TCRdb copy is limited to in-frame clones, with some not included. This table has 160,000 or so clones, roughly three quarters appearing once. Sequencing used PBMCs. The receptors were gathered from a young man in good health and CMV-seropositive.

CDR3 DNA: TGCGCCAGCAGCCTCGGACTAGCGGGCGAACAAGAGACCCAGTACTTC. It specifies CASSLGLAGEQETQYF. The chain uses TRBV4-1 and TRBJ2-5; 11 nucleotides line up with TRBD2. The germline V gene has CDR1 MGHRA and CDR2 YSYEKL. The J segment lost 2 bases and the V segment lost 4 bases, leaving 6 bases of the junction unmatched. The CDR3 contains 16 residues.

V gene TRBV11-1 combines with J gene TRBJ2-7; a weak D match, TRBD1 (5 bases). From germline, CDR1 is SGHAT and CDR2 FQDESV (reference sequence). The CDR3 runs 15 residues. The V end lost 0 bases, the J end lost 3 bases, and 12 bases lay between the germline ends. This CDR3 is CASSLAAGFYYEQYV. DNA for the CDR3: TGTGCCAGCAGCTTAGCGGCAGGGTTTTACTACGAGCAGTACGTC.

The CDR3 DNA follows: TGTGCCAGCAGCTTAACTACCGGACAGCCGTCTAATTCACCCCTCCACTTT. It specifies CASSLTTGQPSNSPLHF. The rearrangement uses TRBV13 and TRBJ1-6; D might be TRBD1 (6 bases). Germline V gives CDR1 PRHDT, CDR2 FYEKMQ (reference sequence). V was pared by 2 bases and J by 6 bases, with 17 bases between. This CDR3 comprises 17 residues.

The DNA of the CDR3 is TGTGCCAGCAGCGGGGGACTAGCGGGGGGGAACGAGCAGTACGTC. It specifies CASSGGLAGGNEQYV. V and J are TRBV5-5 and TRBJ2-7; 16 bases map to TRBD2. Germline values: CDR1 SGHKS, CDR2 YYEKEE (reference sequence). The CDR3 runs 15 residues. V dropped 4 bases and J dropped 5; count of bases not matched to a gene: 3.

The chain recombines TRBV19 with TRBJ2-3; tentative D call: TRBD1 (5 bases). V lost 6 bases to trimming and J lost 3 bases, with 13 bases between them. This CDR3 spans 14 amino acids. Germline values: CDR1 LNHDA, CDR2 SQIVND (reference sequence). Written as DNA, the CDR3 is TGTGCCAGTAGCCCACAGGATTCTACAGATACGCAGTATTTT. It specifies CASSPQDSTDTQYF.

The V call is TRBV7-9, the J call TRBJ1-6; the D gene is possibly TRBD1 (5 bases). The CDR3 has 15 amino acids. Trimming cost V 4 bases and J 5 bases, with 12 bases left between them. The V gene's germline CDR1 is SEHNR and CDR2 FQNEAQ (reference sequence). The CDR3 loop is CASSSTQDNNSPLHF. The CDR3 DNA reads TGTGCCAGCAGCTCCACACAGGACAATAATTCACCCCTCCACTTT.

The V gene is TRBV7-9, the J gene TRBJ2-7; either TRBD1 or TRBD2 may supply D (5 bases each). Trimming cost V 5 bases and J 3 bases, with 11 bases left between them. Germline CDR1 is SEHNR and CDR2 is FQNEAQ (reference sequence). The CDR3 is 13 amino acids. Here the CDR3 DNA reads TGTGCCAGCAGCCGAATGGGGGACTACGAGCAGTACGTC. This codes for CASSRMGDYEQYV.

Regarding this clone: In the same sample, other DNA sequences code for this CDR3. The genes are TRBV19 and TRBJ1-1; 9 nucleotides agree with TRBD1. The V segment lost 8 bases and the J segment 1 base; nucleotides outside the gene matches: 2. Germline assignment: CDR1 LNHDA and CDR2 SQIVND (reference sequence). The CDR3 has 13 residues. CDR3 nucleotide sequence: TGTGCCAGTTCGGGACAGGGGAACACTGAAGCTTTCTTT. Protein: CASSGQGNTEAFF.

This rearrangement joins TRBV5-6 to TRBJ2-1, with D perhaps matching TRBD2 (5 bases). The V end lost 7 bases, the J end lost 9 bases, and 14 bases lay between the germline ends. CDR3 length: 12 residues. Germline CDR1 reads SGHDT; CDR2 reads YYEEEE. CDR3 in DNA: TGTGCCAGCGATGAGGGTAGTGGTGAGCAGTTCTTC. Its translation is CASDEGSGEQFF. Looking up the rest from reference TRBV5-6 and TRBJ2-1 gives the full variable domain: DAGVTQSPTHLIKTRGQQVTLRCSPKSGHDTVSWYQQALGQGPQFIFQYYEEEERQRGNFPDRFSGHQFPNYSSELNVNALLLGDSALYLCASDEGSGEQFFGPGTRLTVL.

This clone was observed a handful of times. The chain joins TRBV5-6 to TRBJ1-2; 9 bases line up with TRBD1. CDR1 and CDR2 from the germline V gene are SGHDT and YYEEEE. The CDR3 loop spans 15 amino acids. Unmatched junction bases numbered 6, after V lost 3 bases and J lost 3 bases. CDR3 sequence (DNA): TGTGCCAGCAGCTCCGGACAGGGGAGGGACTATGGCTACACCTTC. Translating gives CASSSGQGRDYGYTF.

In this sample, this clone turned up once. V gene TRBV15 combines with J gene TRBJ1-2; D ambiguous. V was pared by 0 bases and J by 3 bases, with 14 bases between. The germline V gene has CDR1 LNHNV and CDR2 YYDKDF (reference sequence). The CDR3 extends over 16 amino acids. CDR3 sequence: CATSRDQGQVDYGYTF. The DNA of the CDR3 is TGTGCCACCAGCAGAGATCAAGGCCAGGTGGACTATGGCTACACCTTC.

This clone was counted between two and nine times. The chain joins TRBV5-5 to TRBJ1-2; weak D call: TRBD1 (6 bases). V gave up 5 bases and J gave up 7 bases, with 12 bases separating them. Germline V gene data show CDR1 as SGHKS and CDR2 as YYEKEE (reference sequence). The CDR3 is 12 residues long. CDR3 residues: CASRRTGTGYTF. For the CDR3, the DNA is TGTGCCAGCAGACGCACAGGGACTGGCTACACCTTC. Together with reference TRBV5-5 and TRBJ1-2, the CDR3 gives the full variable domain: DAGVTQSPTHLIKTRGQQVTLRCSPISGHKSVSWYQQVLGQGPQFIFQYYEKEERGRGNFPDRFSARQFPNYSSELNVNALLLGDSALYLCASRRTGTGYTFGSGTRLTVV.

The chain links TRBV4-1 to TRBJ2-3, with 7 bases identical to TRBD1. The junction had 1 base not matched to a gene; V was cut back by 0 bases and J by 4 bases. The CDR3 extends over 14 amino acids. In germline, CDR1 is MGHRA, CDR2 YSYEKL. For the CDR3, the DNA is TGCGCCAGCAGCCAAGAAACAGGGGCAGATACGCAGTATTTT. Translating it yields CASSQETGADTQYF.